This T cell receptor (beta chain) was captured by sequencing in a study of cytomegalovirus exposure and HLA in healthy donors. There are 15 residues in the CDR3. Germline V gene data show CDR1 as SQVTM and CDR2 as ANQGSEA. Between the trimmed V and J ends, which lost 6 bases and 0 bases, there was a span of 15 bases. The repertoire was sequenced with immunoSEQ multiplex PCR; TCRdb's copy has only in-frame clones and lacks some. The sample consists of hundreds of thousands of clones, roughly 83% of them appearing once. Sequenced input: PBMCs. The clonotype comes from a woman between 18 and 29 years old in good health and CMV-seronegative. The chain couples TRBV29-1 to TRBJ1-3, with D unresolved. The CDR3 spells CSVVSGGSSGNTIYF. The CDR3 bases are TGCAGCGTCGTCTCGGGAGGCTCCTCTGGAAACACCATATATTTT.